This T cell receptor (beta chain) was captured by sequencing in a study of shared clonotypes between healthy human individuals. Study at large: A donor's plate count was three for CD4 naive and three for CD4 memory; CD8 naive had two and CD8 memory one.

The CDR3 runs 12 residues. Per germline, CDR1 SGHDT and CDR2 YYEEEE. Between the trimmed V and J ends, which lost 4 bases and 4 bases, there was a span of 9 bases. Generated by immunoSEQ multiplex PCR, the TCRdb table keeps only in-frame clones and is missing some. The sample records some 1,400,000 clones, 95% to 97% being singletons. The count of this clone is one. The origin of this receptor is a man aged 30 to 45 in good health. The chain is built from TRBV5-6 and TRBJ2-7, with D uncertain. Specimen: naive CD4+ T cells sorted from blood. Subset: CD45RA+ positively selected. CDR3 residues: CASSLYPYEQYF. The CDR3 nucleotides are TGTGCCAGCAGCCTATATCCATACGAGCAGTACTTC.